Shown below are 21 T cell receptor beta chains from a single sample sequenced in a study of vaccination and CD4 T cells after COVID-19. No antigens are known for them. Sequencing of cultured CD4+ T cell DNA used the Oncomine TCR Beta short-read assay. Each CDR3 protein is one row after TCRdb ran MiXCR on the PCR reads. This table has around 13,000 distinct CDR3 sequences, around 55% appearing once. The treatment: roughly 10-day PBMC culture with coronavirus spike peptide pools or control peptides (ViraFEST assay). Here the sequenced sample was CD4+ T cells from blood, cultured in vitro, taken before SARS-CoV-2 vaccination. All receptors derive from a human donor who had recovered from COVID-19.

The genes are TRBV10-3 and TRBJ1-5; 7 positions agree with TRBD1. Germline-derived CDR1 and CDR2 are ENHRY and SYGVKD. The CDR3 totals 14 residues. V lost 2 bases, J lost 5 bases, and 3 bases stayed unmatched. As DNA, the CDR3 is TGTGCCATCAGTGAGCAACAGGGGCATCAGCCCCAGCATTTT. It codes for CAISEQQGHQPQHF.

In this sample, this clonotype turned up a few times. V usage is TRBV7-2 and J usage is TRBJ1-2, with 11 positions matching TRBD1. The V and J ends lost 1 base and 4 bases, in that order; junction bases with no gene match: 8. From germline, CDR1 is SGHTA and CDR2 FQGNSA. The CDR3 covers 17 residues. Here the CDR3 reads CASSLGGGQGATYGYTF. CDR3 coding DNA: TGTGCCAGCAGCTTAGGAGGTGGACAGGGGGCGACCTATGGCTACACCTTC.

This sequence joins TRBV24-1 and TRBJ2-3; D is possibly TRBD1 or TRBD2 (5 bases each). V lost 2 bases, J lost 6 bases, and 14 bases lay in between. CDR1 is KGHDR and CDR2 is SFDVKD in the germline V gene. The CDR3 spans 15 residues. This CDR3 is CATSDSGPRVDTQYF. As DNA, the CDR3 is TGTGCCACCAGTGATTCGGGGCCTCGGGTGGATACGCAGTATTTT.

CDR3 sequence (DNA): TGTGCCAGCAGTGCTGGAGACATCCGTTTTTCGCAGTACTTC. It yields the protein CASSAGDIRFSQYF. The chain employs TRBV2 and TRBJ2-7; no definite D call. The ends were cut back, 4 bases at V and 9 bases at J, with 19 bases in the middle. Germline-derived CDR1 and CDR2 are SNHLY and FYNNEI. This CDR3 region has 14 residues.

The chain employs TRBV27 and TRBJ1-6; D unclear. V dropped 3 bases and J dropped 7 bases, with 4 bases sitting between them. From germline, CDR1 is MNHEY and CDR2 SMNVEV (reference sequence). CDR3 length: 12 amino acids. This chain's CDR3 is CASSLPNSPLHF. As DNA, the CDR3 is TGTGCCAGCAGTTTGCCAAATTCACCCCTCCACTTT.

By share of the sample, this clonotype is large. J is TRBJ1-6 and V is TRBV20-1; D may be TRBD1 (5 bases). This CDR3 is built from 16 residues. Trimming removed 0 bases at V and 5 bases at J, with 14 bases between. CDR1 DFQATT and CDR2 SNEGSKA come from the germline V gene (reference sequence). The CDR3 sequence is CSARDPKGYNNSPLHF. The CDR3 coding sequence is TGCAGTGCTAGAGATCCTAAGGGGTATAATAATTCACCCCTCCACTTT.

A few counts support this clonotype. The chain combines TRBV6-5 with TRBJ1-5, with 10 bases matching TRBD1. Germline loops: CDR1 MNHEY, CDR2 SVGAGI. This CDR3 region has 14 residues. V was pared by 2 bases and J by 5 bases, with 0 bases of the junction left unmatched. As DNA, the CDR3 is TGTGCCAGCAGTTACGGGACAGGGGATCAGCCCCAGCATTTT. The encoded protein is CASSYGTGDQPQHF.

This chain connects TRBV7-8 to TRBJ1-4, with D possibly being TRBD1 (5 bases). This CDR3 spans 15 amino acids. Deletions cut 1 base from V and 8 bases from J, with 14 bases between. Germline V gene sequence: CDR1 SGHVS, CDR2 FQNEAQ. As DNA, the CDR3 is TGTGCCAGCAGCTTAGTCCCCGGGGCTGGGGAAAAACTGTTTTTT. Translating gives CASSLVPGAGEKLFF.

This clonotype showed up just a few times. J is TRBJ1-1 and V is TRBV20-1; 9 bases fit TRBD1. V shed 6 bases and J 4 bases; nucleotides not matched to a gene: 9. The CDR3 totals 14 residues. CDR1 DFQATT and CDR2 SNEGSKA come from the germline V gene (reference sequence). CDR3 DNA: TGCAGTGCCCCCCCGGGACAGGGATTCACTGAAGCTTTCTTT. It codes for CSAPPGQGFTEAFF.

Regarding this clonotype: One end of the junction varies from germline; a read error may be responsible. The rearrangement links TRBV15 to TRBJ1-5; D might be TRBD1 (5 bases). CDR3 length: 14 amino acids. CDR1 is LNHNV and CDR2 is YYDKDF in the germline V gene (reference sequence). The CDR3 DNA sequence: TGTGCCGCCAGCGGGGGTATGGGCAATCAGCCCCAGCATTTT. It specifies CAASGGMGNQPQHF.

The chain links TRBV20-1 to TRBJ2-1, with TRBD2 matching over 12 bases. J lost 7 bases, V lost 2 bases, and 18 bases had no gene match. The CDR3 spans 19 residues. Germline V gene sequence: CDR1 DFQATT, CDR2 SNEGSKA (reference sequence). The DNA of the CDR3 is TGCAGTGCTAGACTAATAGGACTAGCGGGATACGGCTCATATAATGAGCAGTTCTTC. Its translation: CSARLIGLAGYGSYNEQFF.

The chain joins TRBV5-4 to TRBJ2-5; unclear D gene. From germline, CDR1 is SGHNT and CDR2 YYREEE (reference sequence). Trimming cost V 4 bases and J 2 bases, with 6 bases left between them. The CDR3 extends over 12 amino acids. Here the CDR3 DNA reads TGTGCCAGCAGCGCCCTACAAGAGACCCAGTACTTC. Translation: CASSALQETQYF. Filled out from reference TRBV5-4 and TRBJ2-5, the complete variable domain reads ETGVTQSPTHLIKTRGQQVTLRCSSQSGHNTVSWYQQALGQGPQFIFQYYREEENGRGNFPPRFSGLQFPNYSSELNVNALELDDSALYLCASSALQETQYFGPGTRLLVL.

In this sample, this clonotype turned up once. The gene calls are TRBV19 and TRBJ1-5, with a possible D match to TRBD1 (5 bases). The V gene lost 7 bases and the J gene lost 2 bases, with 12 bases spanning the gap. The CDR3 extends over 14 amino acids. The V gene's germline CDR1 is LNHDA and CDR2 SQIVND (reference sequence). CDR3 loop: CASTRDSGNQPQHF. CDR3 DNA: TGTGCCAGTACCCGCGACAGCGGCAATCAGCCCCAGCATTTT.

The chain has TRBV10-2 and TRBJ1-1, with D maybe TRBD1 (6 bases). The CDR3 sequence is 13 residues long. V was pared by 4 bases and J by 6 bases, with 12 bases between. CDR1 WSHSY and CDR2 SAAADI come from the germline V gene. The DNA for the CDR3 is TGCGCCAGCAGTGGGACAGTGCGGGCTGAAGCTTTCTTT. Translation: CASSGTVRAEAFF.

The chain links TRBV5-1 to TRBJ2-7, with TRBD1 identical over 7 bases. The CDR3 loop spans 14 amino acids. The junction had 9 bases not matched to a gene; V was cut back by 7 bases and J by 2 bases. CDR1 is SGHRS, CDR2 YFSETQ, per germline. The CDR3 bases are TGCGCCAGCGGTGAGGGGACAGCTACCTACGAGCAGTACTTC. Protein: CASGEGTATYEQYF.

The chain uses TRBV19 and TRBJ2-4; D might be TRBD2 (6 bases). CDR3 length: 15 amino acids. CDR1 is LNHDA and CDR2 is SQIVND in the germline V gene (reference sequence). V lost 8 bases to trimming and J lost 0 bases, with 14 bases between them. CDR3 nucleotides: TGTGCCAGTGCGGAGGGCAGGAGAGCCAAAAACATTCAGTACTTC. It encodes CASAEGRRAKNIQYF.

This rearrangement joins TRBV20-1 to TRBJ1-6; TRBD1 might be the D (5 bases). V was shortened by 5 bases and J by 10 bases, with 15 bases between the two germline ends. The CDR3 extends over 13 amino acids. Germline CDR1 DFQATT, CDR2 SNEGSKA (reference sequence). The CDR3 is CSAGGGASSPLHF. The CDR3 coding sequence is TGCAGTGCTGGAGGAGGGGCTAGCTCACCCCTCCACTTT.

The chain couples TRBV6-1 to TRBJ2-5; 13 bases align to TRBD2. J was trimmed by 2 bases and V by 7 bases; bases with no gene match: 13. There are 18 residues in the CDR3. Germline values: CDR1 MNHNS, CDR2 SASEGT. The CDR3 loop is CASKSGGPGLAGQETQYF. The CDR3 nucleotides are TGTGCCAGCAAATCGGGGGGGCCGGGACTAGCGGGGCAAGAGACCCAGTACTTC.

This chain links TRBV20-1 with TRBJ2-5; 9 bases are shared with TRBD2. CDR1 is DFQATT and CDR2 is SNEGSKA in the germline V gene (reference sequence). There are 15 residues in the CDR3. Trimming took 6 bases from V and 3 from J; bases not matched to a gene: 11. The chain's CDR3 is CSARPISGSEETQYF. The CDR3 DNA sequence: TGCAGTGCCCGCCCCATTAGCGGGAGTGAAGAGACCCAGTACTTC.

The chain is built from TRBV6-1 and TRBJ2-3; 8 nucleotides align to TRBD2. The CDR3 spans 16 residues. V lost 0 bases, J lost 0 bases, and 2 bases stayed unmatched. Germline loops: CDR1 MNHNS, CDR2 SASEGT. The CDR3 nucleotides read TGTGCCAGCAGTGAAGCGGGCGGGGGGAGCACAGATACGCAGTATTTT. It specifies CASSEAGGGSTDTQYF.

The rearrangement links TRBV24-1 to TRBJ1-2; tentatively, D is TRBD1 (5 bases). V was shortened by 4 bases and J by 1 base, with 9 bases between the two germline ends. Germline V lookup: CDR1 KGHDR, CDR2 SFDVKD. The CDR3 consists of 14 residues. The CDR3 here is CATSDADSNYGYTF. The CDR3 coding sequence is TGTGCCACCAGTGACGCCGACAGTAACTATGGCTACACCTTC.